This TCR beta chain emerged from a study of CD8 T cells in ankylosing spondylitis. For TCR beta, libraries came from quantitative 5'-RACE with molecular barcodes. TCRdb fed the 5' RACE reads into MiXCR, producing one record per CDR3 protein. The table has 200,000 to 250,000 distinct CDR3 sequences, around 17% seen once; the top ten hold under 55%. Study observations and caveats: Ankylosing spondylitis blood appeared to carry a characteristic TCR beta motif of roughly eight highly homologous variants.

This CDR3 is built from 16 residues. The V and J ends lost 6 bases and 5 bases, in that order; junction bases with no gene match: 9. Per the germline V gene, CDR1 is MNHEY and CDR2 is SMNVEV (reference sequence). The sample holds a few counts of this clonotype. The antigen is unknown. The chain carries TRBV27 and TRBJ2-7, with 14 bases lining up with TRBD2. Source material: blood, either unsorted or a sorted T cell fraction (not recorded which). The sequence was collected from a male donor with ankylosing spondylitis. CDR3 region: CASSAGTSGSGNEQYF. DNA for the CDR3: TGTGCCAGCAGCGCCGGGACTAGCGGGAGCGGTAACGAGCAGTACTTC.